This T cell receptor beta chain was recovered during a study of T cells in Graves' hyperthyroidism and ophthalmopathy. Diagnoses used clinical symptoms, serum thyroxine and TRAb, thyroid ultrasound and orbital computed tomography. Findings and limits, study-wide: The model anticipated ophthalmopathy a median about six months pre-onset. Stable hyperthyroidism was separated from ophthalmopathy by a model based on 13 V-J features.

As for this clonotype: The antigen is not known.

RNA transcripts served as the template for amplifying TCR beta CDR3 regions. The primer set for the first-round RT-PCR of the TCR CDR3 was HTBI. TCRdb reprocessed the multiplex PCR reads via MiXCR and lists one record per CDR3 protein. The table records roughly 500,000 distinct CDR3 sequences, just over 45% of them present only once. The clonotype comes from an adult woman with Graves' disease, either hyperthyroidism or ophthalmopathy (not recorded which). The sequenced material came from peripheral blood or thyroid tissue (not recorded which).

CDR3 residues: CSGGQTNTEAFF. The CDR3 DNA is TGCAGCGGTGGACAGACCAACACTGAAGCTTTCTTT. The genes are TRBV29-1 and TRBJ1-1; a weak D match, TRBD1 (6 bases). V dropped 7 bases and J dropped 2 bases, with 11 bases sitting between them. The CDR3 is 12 amino acids. Germline loops: CDR1 SQVTM, CDR2 ANQGSEA.